The 26 T cell receptor beta chains presented below share a single source sample, sequenced in a study of T cell responses to AZD1222 COVID-19 vaccine. Assay used: immunoSEQ multiplex PCR; TCRdb lists only in-frame clones, some missing. This sample yields some 120,000 clones, of which roughly nine tenths are seen a single time; over 2.5% belongs to the top ten. The source material was peripheral blood, sampled on day 0 of AZD1222 vaccination. These receptors came from an adult in good health.

The CDR3 DNA reads as TGCGCCAGCGGCGACAACTATGGCTACACCTTC. This codes for CASGDNYGYTF. The chain carries TRBV4-1 and TRBJ1-2; no reliable D call. This CDR3 region has 11 residues. Germline V gives CDR1 MGHRA, CDR2 YSYEKL. Trimming left V 8 bases short and J 2 bases short, with 6 bases between.

CDR3 sequence: CASSYDRGGTEAFF. The CDR3 nucleotides read TGTGCCAGCAGCTATGACAGGGGGGGCACTGAAGCTTTCTTT. The chain combines TRBV6-5 with TRBJ1-1, with TRBD1 matching over 9 bases. The length of the CDR3 is 14 residues. The germline CDR1 and CDR2 sequences are MNHEY and SVGAGI. Losses at the gene ends were 6 bases for V and 4 bases for J; bases not matched to a gene: 6.

The chain carries TRBV27 and TRBJ2-7, with 7 bases that match TRBD1. V gave up 3 bases and J gave up 2 bases; unmatched junction bases: 10. The CDR3 consists of 16 residues. Germline CDR1 and CDR2: MNHEY and SMNVEV (reference sequence). CDR3 sequence (DNA): TGTGCCAGCAGTTTCAAGACAGGGTCCCGACCCTACGAGCAGTACTTC. It codes for CASSFKTGSRPYEQYF.

The rearrangement joins TRBV24-1 to TRBJ1-1, with D unresolved. The length of the CDR3 is 15 residues. Deletions cut 6 bases from V and 4 bases from J, with 17 bases between. Germline CDR1 and CDR2: KGHDR and SFDVKD. CDR3 sequence: CATSTGNIEFTEAFF. The DNA for the CDR3 is TGTGCCACCAGTACTGGGAACATTGAATTCACTGAAGCTTTCTTT.

The chain combines TRBV3-1 (or the pseudogene TRBV3-2) with TRBJ2-3, with D perhaps TRBD2 (5 bases). The CDR3 is made up of 13 amino acids. V was cut by 4 bases and J by 12 bases, with 17 bases left in between. Germline V gives CDR1 LGHDT, CDR2 YNNKEL (reference sequence). CDR3 bases: TGTGCCAGCAGCCTGGAGCGGAGCTTTACTCAGTATTTT. This gives the protein CASSLERSFTQYF.

The V gene is TRBV6-6, the J gene TRBJ1-1; TRBD1 aligns across 7 bases. This CDR3 region has 17 residues. Germline assignment: CDR1 MNHNY and CDR2 SVGAGI (reference sequence). The junction had 16 bases not matched to a gene; V was cut back by 5 bases and J by 4 bases. CDR3 in amino acids: CASSRPGTDIWSTEAFF. CDR3 coding DNA: TGTGCCAGCAGTCGACCCGGGACAGATATTTGGAGCACTGAAGCTTTCTTT.

V is TRBV6-2 or TRBV6-3 and J is TRBJ1-2; D not resolved. The CDR3 length is 15 residues. Germline V gene data show CDR1 as MNHEY and CDR2 as SVGEGT. The ends were cut back, 4 bases at V and 4 bases at J, with 16 bases in the middle. DNA of the CDR3: TGTGCCAGCAGTTCTCCGGGATCCTGGGGCTATGGCTACACCTTC. Translation gives CASSSPGSWGYGYTF.

Comment on this clone: One junction end disagrees with the germline gene, perhaps due to a read error. The chain is built from TRBV7-3 and TRBJ2-1, with a weak D call TRBD2 (5 bases). This CDR3 has 17 amino acids. The germline CDR1 and CDR2 sequences are SGHTA and FQGTGA. The CDR3 loop reads CASSVTPGLHSYNEQFF. The DNA of the CDR3 is TGTGCCAGCAGCGTAACGCCCGGACTCCACTCCTACAATGAGCAGTTCTTC.

The CDR3 spells CASSQTGETHTGELFF. CDR3 in DNA: TGTGCCAGCAGCCAAACGGGAGAGACACACACCGGGGAGCTGTTTTTT. The chain links TRBV4-2 to TRBJ2-2; tentative D call: TRBD2 (6 bases). V lost 2 bases, J lost 3 bases, and 13 bases lay in between. The CDR3 covers 16 residues. Germline V gives CDR1 LGHNA, CDR2 YNFKEQ.

The V and J genes are TRBV2 and TRBJ1-3, with TRBD1 matching 8 bases. The CDR3 contains 14 residues. The ends lost 6 bases at V and 0 bases at J; junction bases unmatched: 1. Germline loops: CDR1 SNHLY, CDR2 FYNNEI. As DNA, the CDR3 is TGTGCCAGCAGGGGGACAGGCTCTGGAAACACCATATATTTT. Amino acids: CASRGTGSGNTIYF. Together with reference TRBV2 and TRBJ1-3, the CDR3 gives the full variable domain: EPEVTQTPSHQVTQMGQEVILRCVPISNHLYFYWYRQILGQKVEFLVSFYNNEISEKSEIFDDQFSVERPDGSNFTLKIRSTKLEDSAMYFCASRGTGSGNTIYFGEGSWLTVV.

The chain combines TRBV2 with TRBJ2-1; tentative D call: TRBD2 (6 bases). The length of the CDR3 is 15 residues. The V end lost 6 bases, the J end lost 4 bases, and 16 bases lay between the germline ends. Germline values: CDR1 SNHLY, CDR2 FYNNEI. CDR3 region: CASSQLAAEYNEQFF. The DNA for the CDR3 is TGTGCCAGCAGCCAACTAGCCGCTGAATACAATGAGCAGTTCTTC. The whole variable domain, filled in from reference TRBV2 and TRBJ2-1, reads EPEVTQTPSHQVTQMGQEVILRCVPISNHLYFYWYRQILGQKVEFLVSFYNNEISEKSEIFDDQFSVERPDGSNFTLKIRSTKLEDSAMYFCASSQLAAEYNEQFFGPGTRLTVL.

This rearrangement joins TRBV25-1 to TRBJ1-2; D is possibly TRBD1 (5 bases). Germline CDR1 MGHDK, CDR2 SYGVNS. Trimming stripped 4 bases from V and 3 bases from J, with 9 bases between. This CDR3 region has 13 residues. The CDR3 loop reads CASSVSRDYGYTF. The CDR3 bases are TGTGCCAGCAGTGTTAGCAGGGACTATGGCTACACCTTC.

The genes are TRBV10-3 and TRBJ2-7, with D tentatively TRBD2 (5 bases). The V gene's germline CDR1 is ENHRY and CDR2 SYGVKD. V was cut by 4 bases and J by 1 base, with 8 bases left in between. The CDR3 extends over 13 amino acids. The CDR3 bases are TGTGCCATCAGTGGGGAGTTATCCTACGAGCAGTACTTC. This gives the protein CAISGELSYEQYF.

This clone was counted only a few times. This rearrangement joins TRBV3-1 (or the pseudogene TRBV3-2) to TRBJ2-3; 9 nucleotides match TRBD2. The CDR3 has 16 amino acids. The V gene end was trimmed by 0 bases and the J gene end by 5 bases; junction bases not matched to a gene: 6. Germline V CDR1 and CDR2: LGHDT, YNNKEL (reference sequence). The chain's CDR3 is CASSQELAGLGDTQYF. The CDR3 DNA is TGTGCCAGCAGCCAAGAGCTAGCGGGATTAGGAGATACGCAGTATTTT.

This clone came up a few times. The rearrangement joins TRBV2 to TRBJ2-1; D is possibly TRBD2 (5 bases). The CDR3 length is 13 residues. V was pared by 6 bases and J by 9 bases, with 15 bases between. Germline V gene data show CDR1 as SNHLY and CDR2 as FYNNEI. For the CDR3, the DNA is TGTGCCAGCAGCTACCGGGCCGAGGGTGAGCAGTTCTTC. Residues: CASSYRAEGEQFF.

The J gene is TRBJ1-2, the V gene TRBV5-4; 7 nucleotides agree with TRBD1. J lost 6 bases, V lost 0 bases, and 8 bases had no gene match. CDR1 is SGHNT and CDR2 is YYREEE in the germline V gene (reference sequence). The CDR3 loop spans 15 amino acids. CDR3: CASSLALTGSDGYTF. DNA of the CDR3: TGTGCCAGCAGCTTGGCACTGACAGGGTCTGATGGCTACACCTTC.

This chain joins TRBV11-2 and TRBJ2-7; TRBD1 or TRBD2 may be the D gene (5 bases each). This CDR3 comprises 15 residues. Germline values: CDR1 SGHAT, CDR2 FQNNGV. V dropped 2 bases and J dropped 2 bases, with 13 bases sitting between them. Here the CDR3 reads CASSLSHEGTYEQYF. As DNA, the CDR3 is TGTGCCAGCAGCTTATCGCATGAGGGGACCTACGAGCAGTACTTC.

This clone has a handful of counts. This chain joins TRBV7-8 and TRBJ2-3, with D uncertain. Trimming took off 6 bases at V and 3 bases at J, with 16 bases between the two ends. Germline V gene sequence: CDR1 SGHVS, CDR2 FQNEAQ. The CDR3 is 15 residues long. This CDR3 is CASSSVGPYTDTQYF. The DNA for the CDR3 is TGTGCCAGCAGTTCTGTCGGCCCCTATACAGATACGCAGTATTTT.

The chain uses TRBV30 and TRBJ2-1; 9 bases align to TRBD2. Germline CDR1 and CDR2: GTSNPN and SVGIG (reference sequence). The CDR3 is 14 amino acids. Losses at the gene ends were 2 bases for V and 8 bases for J; bases not matched to a gene: 7. For the CDR3, the DNA is TGTGCCTGGAGTCACGCGGGAGGGGTCCATGAGCAGTTCTTC. Encoded protein: CAWSHAGGVHEQFF. The full variable domain, with the rest looked up from reference TRBV30 and TRBJ2-1, is SQTIHQWPATLVQPVGSPLSLECTVEGTSNPNLYWYRQAAGRGLQLLFYSVGIGQISSEVPQNLSASRPQDRQFILSSKKLLLSDSGFYLCAWSHAGGVHEQFFGPGTRLTVL.

This clone was seen just once. The chain carries TRBV7-9 and TRBJ2-3; the match to TRBD2 covers 9 bases. Per germline, CDR1 SEHNR and CDR2 FQNEAQ (reference sequence). The CDR3 sequence is 14 residues long. With V trimmed by 7 bases and J by 4 bases, 6 bases remained unmatched. The CDR3 bases are TGTGCCAGCAACAACCTAGCGGGATCAGATACGCAGTATTTT. This sequence encodes CASNNLAGSDTQYF.

This chain connects TRBV7-3 to TRBJ2-1, with D perhaps matching TRBD1 (5 bases). The V gene lost 5 bases and the J gene lost 10 bases, with 15 bases spanning the gap. The germline V gene encodes CDR1 SGHTA and CDR2 FQGTGA. The CDR3 runs to 13 residues. Here the CDR3 DNA reads TGTGCCAGCAGCCCGCAGGACACTCAAGAGCAGTTCTTC. It specifies CASSPQDTQEQFF.

V usage is TRBV5-1 and J usage is TRBJ1-2; 8 nucleotides match TRBD1. This CDR3 is built from 15 residues. With 2 bases clipped from V and 6 bases from J, the junction kept 9 bases outside the gene matches. Germline CDR1 SGHRS, CDR2 YFSETQ. The CDR3 reads CASSLPGQGGNGYTF. The CDR3 DNA sequence: TGCGCCAGCAGCTTACCTGGACAGGGCGGTAATGGCTACACCTTC.

About this clone: The junction departs from germline at one end; a sequencing error may be responsible. The chain uses TRBV5-8 and TRBJ2-1; D gene uncertain. Germline V gene data show CDR1 as SGHTS and CDR2 as YDEGEE. CDR3 size: 19 residues. DNA for the CDR3: TGTGCCGCACCGCTATTAGACTGGACCCGATTTTTCTCCTGCAATGAGCAGTTCTTC. Translation: CAAPLLDWTRFFSCNEQFF.

The chain carries TRBV11-3 and TRBJ2-3; the match to TRBD2 covers 10 bases. V trimming: 4 bases; J trimming: 1 base; junction bases outside the gene matches: 5. Germline V gene lookup returns CDR1 SGHNT and CDR2 YENEEA. This CDR3 has 16 residues. The CDR3 loop reads CASSSLGTSGTDTQYF. CDR3 DNA sequence: TGTGCCAGCAGCTCCTTGGGGACTAGCGGCACAGATACGCAGTATTTT.

The V call is TRBV2, the J call TRBJ2-7; D uncertain. This CDR3 is 13 amino acids long. Deletions cut 10 bases from V and 4 bases from J, with 17 bases between. Germline CDR1 and CDR2: SNHLY and FYNNEI. CDR3 amino acids: CATRPESIYEQYF. The CDR3 coding sequence is TGTGCCACCCGGCCAGAATCCATATACGAGCAGTACTTC.

Only a few counts were recorded for this clone. The chain links TRBV3-1 (or the pseudogene TRBV3-2) to TRBJ2-1; D is unresolved. Looked up from germline, CDR1 is LGHDT and CDR2 is YNNKEL (reference sequence). Trimming shortened V by 3 bases and J by 6 bases, and 6 bases separated the two germline ends. This CDR3 region has 12 residues. This CDR3 is CASSQSGNEQFF. The CDR3 nucleotides read TGTGCCAGCAGCCAGTCAGGCAATGAGCAGTTCTTC.